This entry is about one TCR beta chain. The count of this clone is one. The specificity of this receptor is unknown. No much larger clone exists at a distance of one base, and base qualities are not known. The library relied on the immunoSEQ multiplex PCR assay. For most patients, high-throughput TCR-beta CDR3 sequencing of genomic DNA was performed by Adaptive Biotechnologies. The original methods were these. Adaptive's ImmunoSEQ software supplied the TCR sequencing data for 15 to 20 patients, while MiXCR and VDJtools were used to process a few other patients. CDR3 nucleotide sequences shared between donor and recipient were removed because the origin of such sequences could not be assigned. At least 2-fold expansion over unstimulated cells and a minimum CFSE-low frequency of 0.002% (template counts) or 0.001% (read counts) were required for clones to be classified as alloreactive. A clone was considered mappable if detected in the sequenced pre-transplant spleen, lymph node, or MLR CFSE-low populations of the donor or recipient. The cumulative frequency of alloreactive clones was calculated as a percentage of all sequences, weighted by copy number. TCRdb limited this immuneACCESS table to in-frame rearrangements with V and J called. A share of clones is missing; checked studies link under half to unresolved V genes, and the rest is unexplained. V and J calls plus clone size are reproduced from that table; the DNA served to infer D and trimming. This sample is represented by some 18,000 clones; about 93% of them were singletons. The ten largest make up approximately 1.9% of the sample.

For this chain, trimming is 5 bases at the V end and 3 bases at the J end, and the number of junction bases without a gene match is 5. The CDR3 numbers 14 residues from cysteine through phenylalanine. The entry retains the CDR3 DNA only, 42 bases that are in frame from base 1. Sequences SEHNR (CDR1) and FQNEAQ (CDR2) are obtained from the germline V gene (reference sequence). The sample belongs to a study of graft-versus-host responses after intestinal transplantation listed by TCRdb under 2021. In the study overall: Recipients received multivisceral, liver-intestinal, or isolated intestinal transplants. Every recipient was given anti-thymocyte globulin induction, followed by about 3 years of maintenance tacrolimus and steroids. After intestinal transplantation, graft-versus-host and host-versus-graft alloreactive T cell clones in the graft, circulation and bone marrow were tracked using bulk TCR-beta CDR3 sequencing. To identify alloreactive clones, pre-transplant mixed lymphocyte reaction products were sequenced and compared with unstimulated pre-transplant donor and recipient T cells. The cohort enrolled under 25 intestinal transplant recipients including one retransplant, and a few patients lacking pretransplant specimens were excluded. Donor T cell macrochimerism was defined as a peak of at least 4% donor T cells among recipient peripheral blood mononuclear cells. Instead of going to the commercial service, samples from a few later patients were sequenced in-house on an Illumina MiSeq and processed with MiXCR.

Beyond this particular receptor, the publication reports: Patients with donor T cell macrochimerism had high GvH to HvG T cell clonal ratios in their allografts. Early after transplant, peak levels of circulating GvH clones were found to be associated with declines in HvG clones. The conclusions were limited by the relatively low number and heterogeneity of the intestinal transplant patients. GvH clones were detected in recipient bone marrow, and some of these GvH clones were observed earlier in ileal mucosa or blood, consistent with an intestinal mucosal origin.

In the first month after transplant, blood samples were collected up to 4 times, and after that at least monthly when available. The chain is encoded by TRBV7-9 joined to TRBJ2-5, and 8 bases in between align with TRBD2. The material was PBMCs, obtained roughly 54 weeks after transplant. This TCR was sampled from a human patient who received an intestinal transplant, so some T cells may come from the graft donor. The DNA sequence is as follows: TGTGCCAGCAGCCCCCCGGGAGGGGAAGAGACCCAGTACTTC. Protein translation: CASSPPGGEETQYF.